This T cell receptor beta chain was obtained from a study of T cell repertoires in cytomegalovirus infection. Looking at the study overall: Use of recently identified HLA-C-restricted and well-studied HLA-B-restricted CMV epitopes was part of the study. Public signatures in TCR beta pointed to CMV infection and matching HLA type.

General study points: Ex vivo, HLA-C-restricted CMV-specific TCR beta clonotypes prevailed over the rest of the response.

Germline V CDR1 and CDR2: DFQATT, SNEGSKA (reference sequence). Trimming removed 2 bases from V and 5 bases from J; junction bases left unmatched: 7. This CDR3 is 15 amino acids long. Using its own MiXCR run on the reads, TCRdb lists one record per CDR3 protein. Of about 310,000 distinct CDR3 sequences in the sample, about 25% were seen once. As regards this clonotype: Its antigen is unknown.

This specimen was cultured PBMCs, taken from culture after CMV antigen stimulation. The sequence was obtained from a human donor in good health (CMV status not recorded). Some clones in this sample may be carry-over from other donors' samples. This chain joins TRBV20-1 and TRBJ2-3; 10 bases are a match to TRBD2. CDR3: CSARSTSGALDTQYF. The CDR3 nucleotides are TGCAGTGCTAGATCCACTAGCGGGGCCTTAGATACGCAGTATTTT.